This T cell receptor (beta chain) is from a study of T cells in localized non-small cell lung cancer (dated by TCRdb to 2020 to 2021). For context, the study as a whole: T cell repertoires of approximately 250 early-stage NSCLC patients were analyzed, with tumors being compared against uninvolved tumor-adjacent lungs. The cohort was made up of approximately 250 treatment-naive NSCLC patients whose localized lung tumors had been resected. NSCLC patients had a mean age of approximately 70 years, and 129 were male and over 85 female.

CDR1 MGHRA and CDR2 YSYEKL were looked up in the germline V gene. From the cysteine through the phenylalanine, the CDR3 covers 16 amino acids. Left in the record is the CDR3 DNA by itself, 48 bases read in frame from the first base. Trimming accounts for 6 bases at V and 2 bases at J, while the number of junction bases matched to no gene is 7. At diagnosis, peripheral blood, uninvolved tumor-adjacent lung and tumor were collected and were preserved as a mix of fresh-frozen and FFPE material. For TCR repertoire profiling, blood samples were analyzed in the form of peripheral blood mononuclear cells. The immunoSEQ Assay was used to sequence TCR beta CDR3 regions from DNA. On the study's bioinformatics: To compute T cell density, TCR beta template counts were normalized to usable DNA, which was estimated by amplifying housekeeping genes. Richness was estimated with the preseqR package, extrapolating to 400,000 templates for PBMC samples and 120,000 templates for tissue samples. Clonality was calculated as one minus Pielou's evenness. To identify tissue-enriched TCRs, differential abundance testing was run on productive amino-acid clonotypes with a minimum total count of 5 and an alpha of 0.1. Repertoire overlap between compartments was quantified with the Jaccard Index and Morisita Overlap Index. TCR beta CDR3s were clustered by GLIPH together with public tetramer-defined viral CDR3s, and at least three viral sequences plus V-gene enrichment were required for viral motifs. Sourced from immuneACCESS, this table was stored by TCRdb with only in-frame sequences that have V and J called. A share of the clones is absent; for the studies checked, an unresolved V gene accounts for under half, and the remainder has no known explanation. V and J calls and clone size are copied from that table; D and trimming were computed from the DNA. The sample table contains tens of thousands of clones; only one count was recorded for just under 85% of them. The top ten hold roughly 13% of the sample.

Of note for this clone: There is no known antigen for this receptor. No much larger clone is present one base from it, and per-base qualities are unavailable.

Here is what the overall study found, with its caveats: A median of roughly 58 of the top 100 tumor clones were detected in paired uninvolved adjacent lung, and 28 of these tumor clones were also found among the top 100 clones of the paired uninvolved adjacent lung. Because the study design was exploratory, TCR variables were selected using unadjusted p-values without false-discovery rate correction. Because multi-region sequencing of the tumors was not done, intratumor heterogeneity could not be ruled out. Higher T cell density in blood was associated with longer overall survival, whereas higher clonality in adjacent lung was associated with shorter survival. Uninvolved tumor-adjacent lung showed the highest T cell clonality, higher than tumor, which suggests more focused antigenic responses in the adjacent lung.

The specimen comprised peripheral blood, sampled before any cancer treatment. This receptor chain uses TRBV4-1 and TRBJ2-1, with 10 bases aligning to TRBD1. This receptor was taken from a female donor older than 55 with stage I lung adenocarcinoma. The encoded CDR3 is CASSRRGQGTYNEQFF. The DNA reads TGCGCCAGCAGTCGAAGGGGACAGGGGACCTACAATGAGCAGTTCTTC.